The rows below give T cell receptor beta chains drawn from one sample of a study of CD8 T cells in Susac syndrome. TCRdb re-analysed the immunoSEQ multiplex PCR reads in MiXCR, keeping a single row per CDR3 protein. The sample includes nearly 70,000 distinct CDR3 sequences, roughly 94% seen only once; the top ten take about 0.26%. The sequencing input was CD8+ T cells from PBMCs. The source of these receptors is a human donor in good health. Each CDR3 is given with its conserved first and last residue. D genes are given only for firm matches. Not every row has a clone size; where given, it reads once, few, many or a size class.

DNA: TGTGCCAGCAGCTCATGGACAGGGGGAGGTGAAAAACTGTTTTTT
CDR3: CASSSWTGGGEKLFF
size: .
length: 15
D: TRBD1
V: TRBV7-2
J: TRBJ1-4

DNA: TGTGCTAGTGGTTTGGGCCTGGGGGACACTGAAGCTTTCTTT
CDR3: CASGLGLGDTEAFF
size: few
length: 14
D: .
V: TRBV12-5
J: TRBJ1-1

DNA: TGTGCCAGCAGCGACGTCGCCGGCGGACATAACACCGGGGAGCTGTTTTTT
CDR3: CASSDVAGGHNTGELFF
size: .
length: 17
D: .
V: TRBV7-6
J: TRBJ2-2

DNA: TGCAGTGTCCGGGACAGGGGGACCTACGAGCAGTACTTC
CDR3: CSVRDRGTYEQYF
size: few
length: 13
D: TRBD1
V: TRBV20-1
J: TRBJ2-7

DNA: TGTGCCAGCAGTGACGCTAGTGATGAAAAACTGTTTTTT
CDR3: CASSDASDEKLFF
size: once
length: 13
D: .
V: TRBV2
J: TRBJ1-4

DNA: TGCGCCAGCAGCCACCAATCCTACAATGAGCAGTTCTTC
CDR3: CASSHQSYNEQFF
size: .
length: 13
D: .
V: TRBV4-3
J: TRBJ2-1

DNA: TGTGCCAGCAGTGAATGGGGGATAGAGGGTGATAATTCACCCCTCCACTTT
CDR3: CASSEWGIEGDNSPLHF
size: .
length: 17
D: .
V: TRBV25-1
J: TRBJ1-6

DNA: TGTGCCAGCAGTACTGCGGGTGCAAGCAATCAGCCCCAGCATTTT
CDR3: CASSTAGASNQPQHF
size: .
length: 15
D: .
V: TRBV2
J: TRBJ1-5

DNA: TGTGCCAGCAGCCAAGAGGCGATCTCCAATGAGCAGTTCTTC
CDR3: CASSQEAISNEQFF
size: .
length: 14
D: .
V: TRBV3-1
J: TRBJ2-1

DNA: TGTGCCAGCAGCCCCCCCGGAGAGGATCTTTTCTTT
CDR3: CASSPPGEDLFF
size: .
length: 12
D: .
V: TRBV12-3/TRBV12-4
J: TRBJ1-1

DNA: TGTGCCATCAGTGAGTTAGGACAGGGGAACTATGGCTACACCTTC
CDR3: CAISELGQGNYGYTF
size: .
length: 15
D: TRBD1
V: TRBV10-3
J: TRBJ1-2

DNA: TGCAGTGCTAGAGTCGCGGAGACCCAGTACTTC
CDR3: CSARVAETQYF
size: .
length: 11
D: .
V: TRBV20-1
J: TRBJ2-5

DNA: TGTGCCAGCAGTATCAGATCCGGGACAGGGCAAGAGACCCAGTACTTC
CDR3: CASSIRSGTGQETQYF
size: once
length: 16
D: TRBD1
V: TRBV6-2/TRBV6-3
J: TRBJ2-5

DNA: TGTGCCAGCAGCGATACAGGGGGGAGCTACGAGCAGTACTTC
CDR3: CASSDTGGSYEQYF
size: .
length: 14
D: TRBD1
V: TRBV9
J: TRBJ2-7

DNA: TGTGCCGCGCGCAGGGGAACCGGGGAGCTGTTTTTT
CDR3: CAARRGTGELFF
size: .
length: 12
D: .
V: TRBV2
J: TRBJ2-2

DNA: TGTGCCAGCAGTACCTCGGGAGGGATGAACACTGAAGCTTTCTTT
CDR3: CASSTSGGMNTEAFF
size: .
length: 15
D: .
V: TRBV12-3/TRBV12-4
J: TRBJ1-1

DNA: TGTGCCAGCAGCCAAACGTCTCTTGACTGGCGAGATACGACCCAGTACTTC
CDR3: CASSQTSLDWRDTTQYF
size: once
length: 17
D: .
V: TRBV7-2
J: TRBJ2-5

DNA: TGTGCCAGCAGCCAGGCCCCAAAAAACACTGAAGCTTTCTTT
CDR3: CASSQAPKNTEAFF
size: .
length: 14
D: .
V: TRBV7-9
J: TRBJ1-1

DNA: TGTGCCAGCAGTTACGCCGAGATAGGCGGGGAGCTGTTTTTT
CDR3: CASSYAEIGGELFF
size: .
length: 14
D: .
V: TRBV6-5
J: TRBJ2-2

DNA: TGTGCCAGCAGTTACGGGATTCACTATGGCTACACCTTC
CDR3: CASSYGIHYGYTF
size: .
length: 13
D: .
V: TRBV6-2/TRBV6-3
J: TRBJ1-2

DNA: TGCGCCAGCAGCCTCGCGAGGGTACTTTCCTACGAGCAGTACTTC
CDR3: CASSLARVLSYEQYF
size: .
length: 15
D: .
V: TRBV5-1
J: TRBJ2-7

DNA: TGTGCCAGCAGCGTAGTGGCAGGTGGTACCTACAATGAGCAGTTCTTC
CDR3: CASSVVAGGTYNEQFF
size: .
length: 16
D: .
V: TRBV9
J: TRBJ2-1

DNA: TGTGCCAGCAGCTGGGGGACAGGGCTGGACGAGCAGTACTTC
CDR3: CASSWGTGLDEQYF
size: .
length: 14
D: TRBD1
V: TRBV5-4
J: TRBJ2-7

DNA: TGTGCCAGCACTAAAGGGGCATCGACCGGGGAGCTGTTTTTT
CDR3: CASTKGASTGELFF
size: .
length: 14
D: .
V: TRBV7-8
J: TRBJ2-2

DNA: TGTGCCAGCAGCCACGTTCAACGCTTACAAAGTCGGGCCAACGTCCTGACTTTC
CDR3: CASSHVQRLQSRANVLTF
size: .
length: 18
D: .
V: TRBV7-3
J: TRBJ2-6

DNA: TGTGCCAGCAGCTTAAGTGGGGGGGGTTCTGAAGCTTTCTTT
CDR3: CASSLSGGGSEAFF
size: .
length: 14
D: .
V: TRBV7-2
J: TRBJ1-1

DNA: TGTGCCAGCAGGAGACGGACTAGCGGGTCCTACAATGAGCAGTTCTTC
CDR3: CASRRRTSGSYNEQFF
size: .
length: 16
D: TRBD2
V: TRBV27
J: TRBJ2-1

DNA: TGTGCCATCAGTGATGATGGGGCAGGGGACGAGCAGTACTTC
CDR3: CAISDDGAGDEQYF
size: few
length: 14
D: .
V: TRBV10-3
J: TRBJ2-7

DNA: TGTGCCTCCAGGACGCCCGGCGCCACTGAAGCTTTCTTT
CDR3: CASRTPGATEAFF
size: .
length: 13
D: .
V: TRBV9
J: TRBJ1-1

DNA: TGCGCCAGCAGCCAAGAGAGGGCAGCGCAGGATCAGCCCCAGCATTTT
CDR3: CASSQERAAQDQPQHF
size: .
length: 16
D: .
V: TRBV4-1
J: TRBJ1-5

DNA: TGTGCCAGCAGCGTCAGGCAGCACACAGATACGCAGTATTTT
CDR3: CASSVRQHTDTQYF
size: .
length: 14
D: .
V: TRBV9
J: TRBJ2-3

DNA: TGTGCCAGCAGCTTAGCGACAGGCTCCTACGAGCAGTACTTC
CDR3: CASSLATGSYEQYF
size: .
length: 14
D: .
V: TRBV7-2
J: TRBJ2-7

DNA: TGTGCCAGCAGTTCTTTTGATTTCTCTCAGCCCCAGCATTTT
CDR3: CASSSFDFSQPQHF
size: .
length: 14
D: .
V: TRBV6-6
J: TRBJ1-5

DNA: TGCGCCAGCAGCTGGACTAGCGGGGGGCTGTACAATGAGCAGTTCTTC
CDR3: CASSWTSGGLYNEQFF
size: .
length: 16
D: TRBD2
V: TRBV5-1
J: TRBJ2-1

DNA: TGTGCCAGCAGCAACCCGGAAGGGGGGTTGGACATTCAGTACTTC
CDR3: CASSNPEGGLDIQYF
size: .
length: 15
D: .
V: TRBV7-9
J: TRBJ2-4

DNA: TGTGCCAGCAGTTACTCGAACGGGAATCAGCCCCAGCATTTT
CDR3: CASSYSNGNQPQHF
size: .
length: 14
D: .
V: TRBV6-2/TRBV6-3
J: TRBJ1-5

DNA: TGTGCCAGCAGCCAGGGGACTAGCGGGGGGGCCCGTGAGCAGTTCTTC
CDR3: CASSQGTSGGAREQFF
size: .
length: 16
D: TRBD2
V: TRBV13
J: TRBJ2-1

DNA: TGTGCCAGCAGCCCCTCGGTAGGGATGTCCTACGAGCAGTACTTC
CDR3: CASSPSVGMSYEQYF
size: .
length: 15
D: .
V: TRBV27
J: TRBJ2-7

DNA: TGCGCCAGCAGGCTACCGGGACAGGGGAACATTCAGTACTTC
CDR3: CASRLPGQGNIQYF
size: .
length: 14
D: TRBD1
V: TRBV5-1
J: TRBJ2-4

DNA: TGTGCCAGCAGTTACCCCTCAGAGACCCAGTACTTC
CDR3: CASSYPSETQYF
size: .
length: 12
D: .
V: TRBV6-2/TRBV6-3
J: TRBJ2-5

DNA: TGTGCCAGCAGTATAGGAAGTCCGGATGGCTACACCTTC
CDR3: CASSIGSPDGYTF
size: .
length: 13
D: .
V: TRBV5-6
J: TRBJ1-2

DNA: TGCAGTGCTAGAGATCGAAGGCAGGTGGTTACTACCTACGAGCAGTACTTC
CDR3: CSARDRRQVVTTYEQYF
size: .
length: 17
D: .
V: TRBV20-1
J: TRBJ2-7

DNA: TGCGCCAGCAGCCAAGACCCGGGACTAACAGAGACCCAGTACTTC
CDR3: CASSQDPGLTETQYF
size: .
length: 15
D: TRBD2
V: TRBV4-1
J: TRBJ2-5

DNA: TGTGCCAGCAGTTTAACAGGGCCGAACACTGAAGCTTTCTTT
CDR3: CASSLTGPNTEAFF
size: .
length: 14
D: .
V: TRBV27
J: TRBJ1-1

DNA: TGTGCCAGCAGTTCACCAGGGGTCACTGAAGCTTTCTTT
CDR3: CASSSPGVTEAFF
size: .
length: 13
D: .
V: TRBV28
J: TRBJ1-1